The 6 T cell receptor beta chains in this list originate from one sample, sequenced in a study of T-cell memory formation after mild COVID-19. TCRdb ran MiXCR on the 5' RACE reads and lists one entry per CDR3 protein. The sample records hundreds of thousands of distinct CDR3 sequences, roughly 18% being singletons. Sequenced input: PBMCs or a T cell subset sorted from them (not recorded which). The source is a young man who had mild COVID-19 (a few samples of this study predate the infection). Cell type and time point are not known.

In this sample, this clonotype turned up a few times. The rearrangement uses TRBV9 and TRBJ1-1; possible D gene TRBD1, 6 bases. Germline V gene data show CDR1 as SGDLS and CDR2 as YYNGEE. Trimming took off 3 bases at V and 1 base at J, with 16 bases between the two ends. The CDR3 runs 16 residues. CDR3 region: CASSALTGTQNTEAFF. CDR3 nucleotide sequence: TGTGCCAGCAGCGCACTAACCGGGACACAGAACACTGAAGCTTTCTTT.

This clonotype appeared a few times. The V gene is TRBV12-3 or TRBV12-4, the J gene TRBJ1-3; D ambiguous. Trimming removed 7 bases from V and 1 base from J, with 11 bases in between. The CDR3 spans 14 residues. CDR3 coding DNA: TGTGCCAGCAATTTTCTGGGTTCTGGAAACACCATATATTTT. Its protein is CASNFLGSGNTIYF.

The genes are TRBV11-2 and TRBJ1-2, with a tentative D call TRBD1 (6 bases). V lost 5 bases and J lost 9, with 22 bases in between. The germline V gene encodes CDR1 SGHAT and CDR2 FQNNGV. The CDR3 covers 15 residues. CDR3 DNA: TGTGCCAGCAGCGAATTGTGGACAGCCTTTGGAAGCTACACCTTC. It codes for CASSELWTAFGSYTF.

The chain has TRBV15 and TRBJ1-5; TRBD1 might be the D (5 bases). Trimming took 3 bases from V and 4 from J, leaving 19 bases between them. From germline, CDR1 is LNHNV and CDR2 YYDKDF (reference sequence). The CDR3 totals 17 residues. The CDR3 here is CATSRFRGVEGNQPQHF. CDR3 DNA: TGTGCCACCAGCAGGTTCCGGGGGGTTGAGGGGAATCAGCCCCAGCATTTT.

The CDR3: CSATWRGGNQPQHF. As DNA, the CDR3 is TGCAGTGCTACCTGGAGGGGTGGAAATCAGCCCCAGCATTTT. This sequence joins TRBV20-1 and TRBJ1-5, with D tentatively TRBD1 (5 bases). The germline V gene has CDR1 DFQATT and CDR2 SNEGSKA (reference sequence). This CDR3 contains 14 residues. V was trimmed by 4 bases and J by 4 bases, leaving 14 bases between them.

Note on this clonotype: One end of the junction is discordant with germline, which a read error may explain. The chain employs TRBV7-7 and TRBJ2-3, with D possibly being TRBD2 (5 bases). Germline V lookup: CDR1 SSHAT, CDR2 FNYEAQ (reference sequence). This CDR3 contains 14 residues. This CDR3 reads CASSSGTVPDTQYF. CDR3 DNA sequence: TGTGCTAGCAGCAGCGGTACAGTCCCAGATACGCAGTATTTT.